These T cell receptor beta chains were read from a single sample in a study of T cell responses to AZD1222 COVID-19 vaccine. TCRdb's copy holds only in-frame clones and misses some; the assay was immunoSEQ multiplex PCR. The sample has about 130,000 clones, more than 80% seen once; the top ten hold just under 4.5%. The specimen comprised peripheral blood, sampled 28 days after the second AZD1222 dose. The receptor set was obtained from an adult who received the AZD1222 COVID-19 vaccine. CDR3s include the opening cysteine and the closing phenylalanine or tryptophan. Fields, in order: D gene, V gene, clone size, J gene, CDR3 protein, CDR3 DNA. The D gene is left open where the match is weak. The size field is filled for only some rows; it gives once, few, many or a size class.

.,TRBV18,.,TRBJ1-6,CASSPGRAYNSPLHF,TGTGCCAGCTCACCCGGCAGGGCCTATAATTCACCCCTCCACTTT
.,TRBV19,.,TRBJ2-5,CASSIGPLELYQETQYF,TGTGCCAGTAGTATTGGTCCCCTGGAGCTCTACCAAGAGACCCAGTACTTC
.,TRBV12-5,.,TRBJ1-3,CAPDDGIRERRSGNTIYF,TGTGCTCCCGATGACGGAATACGGGAGCGAAGGTCAGGAAACACCATATATTTT
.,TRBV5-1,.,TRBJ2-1,CASSLEARYNEQFF,TGCGCCAGCAGCTTGGAGGCGAGATACAATGAGCAGTTCTTC
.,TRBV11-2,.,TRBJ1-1,CASSLGPGNEAFF,TGTGCCAGCAGCTTAGGTCCAGGGAATGAAGCTTTCTTT
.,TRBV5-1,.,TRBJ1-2,CASSPGDSLSQLYTF,TGCGCCAGCAGCCCAGGTGACAGTCTGTCGCAACTCTACACCTTC
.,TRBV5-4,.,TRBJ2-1,CASYPFGSRNEQFF,TGTGCCAGCTACCCTTTTGGCAGTCGCAATGAGCAGTTCTTC
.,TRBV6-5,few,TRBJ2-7,CASSYSRWPSSYEQYF,TGTGCCAGCAGTTACTCTAGGTGGCCCAGCTCCTACGAGCAGTACTTC
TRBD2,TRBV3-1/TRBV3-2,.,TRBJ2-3,CASSLIGGAADTQYF,TGTGCCAGCAGCCTAATCGGGGGGGCAGCAGATACGCAGTATTTT
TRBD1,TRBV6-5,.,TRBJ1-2,CASRGKTGGVDGYTF,TGTGCCAGCAGAGGGAAGACAGGGGGCGTCGATGGCTACACCTTC
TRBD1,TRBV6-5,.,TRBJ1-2,CASSSRRWGQGYGYTF,TGTGCCAGCAGTTCAAGGAGGTGGGGACAGGGGTATGGCTACACCTTC
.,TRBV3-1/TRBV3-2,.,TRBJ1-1,CASSQAGGTEAFF,TGTGCCAGCAGCCAAGCTGGGGGGACTGAAGCTTTCTTT
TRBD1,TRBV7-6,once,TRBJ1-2,CASSLAEGDRTNYGYTF,TGTGCCAGCAGCTTAGCCGAGGGGGACAGGACTAACTATGGCTACACCTTC
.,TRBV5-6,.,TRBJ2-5,CASSLVRGLPVGTQYF,TGTGCCAGCAGCTTGGTTAGGGGACTCCCTGTAGGGACCCAGTACTTC
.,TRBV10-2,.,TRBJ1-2,CATNLRGEYGYTF,TGCGCTACCAACCTTCGGGGGGAATATGGCTACACCTTC
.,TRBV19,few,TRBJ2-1,CASSVQLDEQFF,TGTGCCAGTAGTGTGCAACTAGATGAGCAGTTCTTC
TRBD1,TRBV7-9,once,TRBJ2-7,CASSLPGGREQYF,TGTGCCAGCAGCTTACCAGGGGGCAGGGAGCAGTACTTC
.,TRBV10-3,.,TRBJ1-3,CAISRVGAPISGNTIYF,TGTGCCATCTCAAGGGTCGGGGCGCCGATCTCTGGAAACACCATATATTTT
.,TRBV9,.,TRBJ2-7,CASSVGGGGPSYEQYF,TGTGCCAGCAGCGTAGGGGGCGGGGGCCCCTCCTACGAGCAGTACTTC
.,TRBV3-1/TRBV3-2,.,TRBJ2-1,CASSQSGRGQFF,TGTGCCAGCAGCCAGTCGGGCCGGGGGCAGTTCTTC